The clone carrying this TCR beta chain was observed a few times. Its antigen is currently unknown. A second PCR, run for roughly 7 to 12 cycles, used a sample-barcoded 5' primer plus a J-beta primer mix. Each cDNA was tagged by a template-switch adaptor containing 12 random nucleotides. Samples each returned at least 3 million CDR3-containing paired-end reads. TCRdb analysed the 5' RACE reads with MiXCR anew, one entry per CDR3 protein. The sample has hundreds of thousands of distinct CDR3 sequences; more than 45% are singletons. This sample is part of a study of blood T cells in healthy people across ages. The study's findings and limits: Unknown donor CMV status possibly confounded expanded clonotype changes. Naive T cell percentage by flow cytometry tracked strongly with beta diversity.

V lost 7 bases to trimming and J lost 7 bases, with 8 bases between them. The CDR3 totals 11 residues. This receptor was obtained from a man aged 30 to 45 in good health. This rearrangement joins TRBV12-3 or TRBV12-4 to TRBJ2-1; D is perhaps TRBD2 (6 bases). The specimen was blood. This CDR3 is CASTRENEQFF. For the CDR3, the DNA is TGTGCCAGCACCCGGGAGAATGAGCAGTTCTTC.